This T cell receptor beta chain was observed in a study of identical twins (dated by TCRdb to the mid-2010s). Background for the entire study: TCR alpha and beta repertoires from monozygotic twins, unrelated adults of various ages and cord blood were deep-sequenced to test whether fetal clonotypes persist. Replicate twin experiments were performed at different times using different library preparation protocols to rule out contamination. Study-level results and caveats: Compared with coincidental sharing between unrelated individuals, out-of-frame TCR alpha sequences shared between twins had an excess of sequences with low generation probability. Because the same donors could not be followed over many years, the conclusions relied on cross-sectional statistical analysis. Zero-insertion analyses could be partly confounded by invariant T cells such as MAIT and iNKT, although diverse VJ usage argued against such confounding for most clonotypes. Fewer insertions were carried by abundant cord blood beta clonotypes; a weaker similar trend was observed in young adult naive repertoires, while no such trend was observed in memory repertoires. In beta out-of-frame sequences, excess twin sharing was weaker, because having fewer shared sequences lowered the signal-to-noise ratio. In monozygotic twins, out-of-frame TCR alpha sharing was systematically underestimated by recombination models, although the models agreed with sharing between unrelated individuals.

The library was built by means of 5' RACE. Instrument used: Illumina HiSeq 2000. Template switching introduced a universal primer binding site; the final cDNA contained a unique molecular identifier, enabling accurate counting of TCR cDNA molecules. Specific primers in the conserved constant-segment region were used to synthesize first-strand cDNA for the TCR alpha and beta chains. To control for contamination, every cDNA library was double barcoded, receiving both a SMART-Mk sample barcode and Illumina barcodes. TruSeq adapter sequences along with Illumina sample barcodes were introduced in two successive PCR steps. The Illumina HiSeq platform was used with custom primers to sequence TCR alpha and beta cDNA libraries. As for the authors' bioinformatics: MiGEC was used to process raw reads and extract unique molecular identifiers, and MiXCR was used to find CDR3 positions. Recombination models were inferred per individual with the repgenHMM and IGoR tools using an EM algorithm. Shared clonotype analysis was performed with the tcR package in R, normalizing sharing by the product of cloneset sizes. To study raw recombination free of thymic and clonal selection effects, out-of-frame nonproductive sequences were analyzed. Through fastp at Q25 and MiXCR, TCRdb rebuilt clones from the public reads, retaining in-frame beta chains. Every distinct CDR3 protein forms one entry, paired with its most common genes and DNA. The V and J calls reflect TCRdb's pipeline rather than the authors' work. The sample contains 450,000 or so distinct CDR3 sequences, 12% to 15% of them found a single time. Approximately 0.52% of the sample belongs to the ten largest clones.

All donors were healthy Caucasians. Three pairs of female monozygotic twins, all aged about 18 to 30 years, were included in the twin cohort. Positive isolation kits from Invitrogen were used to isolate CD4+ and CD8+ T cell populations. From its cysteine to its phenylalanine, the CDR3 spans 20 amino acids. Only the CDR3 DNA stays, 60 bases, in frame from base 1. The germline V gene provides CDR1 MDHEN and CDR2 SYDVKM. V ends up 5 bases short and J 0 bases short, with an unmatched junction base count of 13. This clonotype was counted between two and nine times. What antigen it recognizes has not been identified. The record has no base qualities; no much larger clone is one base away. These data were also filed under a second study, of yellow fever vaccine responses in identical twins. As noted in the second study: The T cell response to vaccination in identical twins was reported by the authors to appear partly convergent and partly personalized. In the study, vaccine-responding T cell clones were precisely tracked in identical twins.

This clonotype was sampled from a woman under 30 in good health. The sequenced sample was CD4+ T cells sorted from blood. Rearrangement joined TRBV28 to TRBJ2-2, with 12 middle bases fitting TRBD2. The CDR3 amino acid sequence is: CASSPQPGLAGRSNTGELFF. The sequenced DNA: TGTGCCAGCAGTCCTCAGCCCGGACTAGCGGGAAGGTCGAACACCGGGGAGCTGTTTTTT.